A single sample gave rise to the 15 T cell receptor beta chains below, sequenced in a study of T cell changes during pregnancy in multiple sclerosis. Libraries were prepared by immunoSEQ multiplex PCR; TCRdb keeps only in-frame clonotypes and omits some of them. Counted here are 64,000 or so clones, around 92% occurring once; the ten biggest clones make up 2.3%. Specimen: peripheral blood, collected in the first trimester of pregnancy. The receptors were sampled from a female donor with multiple sclerosis, enrolled in a pregnancy study.

This chain links TRBV6-5 with TRBJ2-3, with 10 bases matching TRBD2. Germline V gene lookup returns CDR1 MNHEY and CDR2 SVGAGI. Trimming removed 6 bases from V and 6 bases from J; junction bases left unmatched: 9. The CDR3 length is 15 residues. CDR3 protein: CASSLGASGSDTQYF. DNA of the CDR3: TGTGCCAGCAGCCTCGGGGCTAGCGGGAGTGATACGCAGTATTTT.

V gene TRBV7-6 combines with J gene TRBJ2-5; maybe TRBD2 (6 bases). The CDR3 has 13 residues. V lost 5 bases, J lost 5 bases, and 12 bases lay in between. Germline values: CDR1 SGHVS, CDR2 FNYEAQ. DNA of the CDR3: TGTGCCAGCAGCCAAGGAGGGTTTGAGACCCAGTACTTC. Amino acids: CASSQGGFETQYF.

This chain joins TRBV6-9 and TRBJ2-1; 7 positions agree with TRBD1. The CDR3 length is 14 residues. With 7 bases clipped from V and 9 bases from J, the junction kept 12 bases outside the gene matches. The V gene's germline CDR1 is MNHGY and CDR2 SVAAGI. CDR3 nucleotides: TGTGCCAGCACCAGGAACAGGGGTAGGGGTGAGCAGTTCTTC. This sequence encodes CASTRNRGRGEQFF.

The chain employs TRBV19 and TRBJ1-1, with TRBD1 matching over 9 bases. V trimming: 5 bases; J trimming: 6 bases; junction bases outside the gene matches: 4. This CDR3 region has 13 residues. CDR1 and CDR2 from the germline V gene are LNHDA and SQIVND (reference sequence). This chain's CDR3 is CASSFGQGPEAFF. The DNA for the CDR3 is TGTGCCAGTAGTTTCGGACAGGGGCCTGAAGCTTTCTTT.

The count of this clone is one. This chain joins TRBV27 and TRBJ2-3; TRBD2 matches at 7 bases. Germline V gene sequence: CDR1 MNHEY, CDR2 SMNVEV (reference sequence). After removal of 6 bases from V and 1 base from J, the junction contained 7 bases not matched to a gene. The CDR3 consists of 15 residues. Here the CDR3 reads CASSWGGRGTDTQYF. The CDR3 DNA is TGTGCCAGCAGCTGGGGGGGGAGAGGCACAGATACGCAGTATTTT.

The chain is built from TRBV7-2 and TRBJ2-3; D remains unclear. V lost 2 bases, J lost 2 bases, and 11 bases lay in between. Germline CDR1 is SGHTA and CDR2 is FQGNSA. This CDR3 region has 15 residues. CDR3 nucleotide sequence: TGTGCCAGCAGCTTATATGGAGCATTCACAGATACGCAGTATTTT. It specifies CASSLYGAFTDTQYF.

This clone was detected once. V gene TRBV7-9 combines with J gene TRBJ1-1; D possibly corresponds to TRBD1 (5 bases). The germline CDR1 and CDR2 sequences are SEHNR and FQNEAQ (reference sequence). V lost 5 bases to trimming and J lost 11 bases, with 24 bases between them. The CDR3 runs to 15 residues. As DNA, the CDR3 is TGTGCCAGCAGCGACCCCGGGGGTATCTTAGGGACGGCTTTCTTT. Translated: CASSDPGGILGTAFF.

This chain uses TRBV4-2 with TRBJ2-7; D is perhaps TRBD2 (6 bases). CDR1 and CDR2 (germline): LGHNA, YNFKEQ. CDR3 length: 14 amino acids. V lost 0 bases, J lost 3 bases, and 9 bases lay in between. CDR3 sequence: CASSQEDSGYEQYF. The CDR3 DNA is TGTGCCAGCAGCCAAGAAGATAGCGGCTACGAGCAGTACTTC.

This chain uses TRBV29-1 with TRBJ1-5, with TRBD1 matching over 10 bases. CDR1 and CDR2 from the germline V gene are SQVTM and ANQGSEA. The CDR3 consists of 16 residues. Trimming took 2 bases from V and 3 from J; bases not matched to a gene: 7. The CDR3 protein is CSVEYPGQGNNQPQHF. The CDR3 bases are TGCAGCGTTGAATATCCGGGACAGGGGAACAATCAGCCCCAGCATTTT.

There are many counts of this clone. The chain recombines TRBV4-2 with TRBJ2-4; D perhaps matches TRBD2 (7 bases). V lost 0 bases, J lost 8 bases, and 17 bases lay in between. Germline V gene lookup returns CDR1 LGHNA and CDR2 YNFKEQ. There are 16 residues in the CDR3. CDR3 residues: CASSQESGGGGHIQYF. Here the CDR3 DNA reads TGTGCCAGCAGCCAAGAGAGTGGGGGGGGCGGTCACATTCAGTACTTC.

V and J are TRBV9 and TRBJ2-1, with TRBD1 identical over 10 bases. The length of the CDR3 is 14 residues. Trimming cost V 4 bases and J 7 bases; bases outside gene matches: 5. CDR1 is SGDLS and CDR2 is YYNGEE in the germline V gene. This CDR3 is CASSKRQGANEQFF. The DNA of the CDR3 is TGTGCCAGCAGCAAAAGACAGGGGGCGAATGAGCAGTTCTTC.

The chain is built from TRBV11-1 and TRBJ2-1; the D gene is possibly TRBD2 (6 bases). The V gene lost 1 base and the J gene lost 4 bases, with 11 bases spanning the gap. Per germline, CDR1 SGHAT and CDR2 FQDESV (reference sequence). The CDR3 extends over 15 amino acids. The CDR3: CASSLGGGLYNEQFF. The CDR3 bases are TGTGCCAGCAGCTTAGGGGGCGGACTATACAATGAGCAGTTCTTC.

The V call is TRBV28, the J call TRBJ2-5, with 10 bases that match TRBD1. The J segment lost 5 bases and the V segment lost 9 bases, leaving 6 bases of the junction unmatched. The CDR3 consists of 13 residues. Per germline, CDR1 MDHEN and CDR2 SYDVKM. CDR3 DNA sequence: TGTGCCAGGGCCGGGACAGGGGCCGAGACCCAGTACTTC. Amino acids: CARAGTGAETQYF.

J is TRBJ2-6 and V is TRBV27; 13 nucleotides align to TRBD2. This CDR3 is built from 17 residues. The germline V gene encodes CDR1 MNHEY and CDR2 SMNVEV (reference sequence). After removal of 5 bases from V and 3 bases from J, the junction contained 4 bases not matched to a gene. CDR3: CASSGRLAGGGANVLTF. The CDR3 DNA reads TGTGCCAGCAGTGGTCGACTAGCGGGAGGTGGGGCCAACGTCCTGACTTTC.

The chain recombines TRBV5-4 with TRBJ2-7, with D possibly matching TRBD2 (6 bases). Trimming stripped 4 bases from V and 5 bases from J, with 19 bases between. Germline V CDR1 and CDR2: SGHNT, YYREEE (reference sequence). The CDR3 runs to 15 residues. In DNA form, the CDR3 reads TGTGCCAGCAGCCCTGGGCCGGGAGAGACCCACGAGCAGTACTTC. Translated: CASSPGPGETHEQYF.